The 17 T cell receptor beta chains below come from one sample, sequenced in a study of blood T cell repertoires in COVID-19. Clones were read by immunoSEQ multiplex PCR, and TCRdb kept only the in-frame ones, dropping some. The table lists 50,000 to 80,000 clones, about 86% of them singletons. The sequenced sample was peripheral blood. The receptor set was obtained from a man in his fifties with active COVID-19.

On this clone: A read error may produce the germline difference seen at one junction end. V gene TRBV30 combines with J gene TRBJ2-1, with 7 nucleotides matching TRBD2. The CDR3 length is 11 residues. The germline gives CDR1 GTSNPN, CDR2 SVGIG (reference sequence). CDR3 DNA sequence: TGTGCCTGGAATTGGGCGGGAGAGCTGTTCTTC. This encodes CAWNWAGELFF.

The chain uses TRBV3-1 (or the pseudogene TRBV3-2) and TRBJ1-2, with D possibly TRBD1 on 5 matching bases. V lost 4 bases and J lost 2, with 14 bases in between. Germline V gives CDR1 LGHDT, CDR2 YNNKEL (reference sequence). CDR3 length equals 15 residues. The CDR3 region is CASSPWAGSNYGYTF. The CDR3 nucleotides are TGTGCCAGCAGCCCCTGGGCAGGGTCCAACTATGGCTACACCTTC.

The V gene is TRBV27, the J gene TRBJ1-3, with TRBD1 as a possible D gene (5 bases). The CDR3 sequence is 15 residues long. Deletions cut 0 bases from V and 4 bases from J, with 10 bases between. Germline V lookup: CDR1 MNHEY, CDR2 SMNVEV (reference sequence). The CDR3 sequence is CASSLSVGVGNTIYF. The CDR3 bases are TGTGCCAGCAGTTTATCGGTAGGGGTCGGAAACACCATATATTTT.

J is TRBJ1-2 and V is TRBV6-5; perhaps TRBD1 as D (5 bases). CDR3 length equals 14 residues. The V and J ends lost 6 bases and 0 bases respectively, with 11 bases between them. The germline V gene encodes CDR1 MNHEY and CDR2 SVGAGI. The CDR3 loop reads CASRLDSANYGYTF. The CDR3, as DNA: TGTGCCAGCAGGCTCGACAGCGCTAACTATGGCTACACCTTC.

This clone has only a few counts. The V call is TRBV9, the J call TRBJ2-2, with 8 bases that match TRBD1. Germline loops: CDR1 SGDLS, CDR2 YYNGEE. The CDR3 has 16 residues. With 3 bases clipped from V and 0 bases from J, the junction kept 4 bases outside the gene matches. CDR3 nucleotide sequence: TGTGCCAGCAGCGGCGGGGACAGGACGAACACCGGGGAGCTGTTTTTT. Residues: CASSGGDRTNTGELFF.

The chain carries TRBV5-1 and TRBJ2-5; a possible D gene is TRBD1 (8 bases). Germline CDR1 reads SGHRS; CDR2 reads YFSETQ. Trimming removed 3 bases at V and 5 bases at J, with 17 bases between. CDR3 length: 15 amino acids. The CDR3 nucleotides are TGCGCCAGCAGCTCCCGGACAGGGCGGGAGGAGACCCAGTACTTC. It encodes CASSSRTGREETQYF.

The rearrangement links TRBV14 to TRBJ2-2; 7 nucleotides agree with TRBD1. The CDR3 length is 17 residues. Germline CDR1 is SGHDN and CDR2 is FVKESK. V trimming: 4 bases; J trimming: 2 bases; junction bases outside the gene matches: 10. In nucleotides, the CDR3 is TGTGCCAGCAGCCTGAGACAGGGATTGACAAACACCGGGGAGCTGTTTTTT. Residues: CASSLRQGLTNTGELFF.

This chain uses TRBV5-1 with TRBJ2-1; D might be TRBD2 (6 bases). The germline gives CDR1 SGHRS, CDR2 YFSETQ. The CDR3 totals 12 residues. The V end was cut by 3 bases, the J end by 6 bases, with 7 bases between. In nucleotides, the CDR3 is TGCGCCAGCAGCTGGACTACCAATGAGCAGTTCTTC. This codes for CASSWTTNEQFF.

The chain links TRBV5-6 to TRBJ2-2; TRBD2 matches at 10 bases. This CDR3 has 18 residues. V gave up 5 bases and J gave up 7 bases; unmatched junction bases: 17. Germline V gene lookup returns CDR1 SGHDT and CDR2 YYEEEE. CDR3 residues: CASSLSGGAFGSIGELFF. CDR3 bases: TGTGCCAGCAGTTTGAGCGGGGGGGCCTTCGGTTCCATCGGGGAGCTGTTTTTT. The full variable domain, completed using reference TRBV5-6 and TRBJ2-2, is DAGVTQSPTHLIKTRGQQVTLRCSPKSGHDTVSWYQQALGQGPQFIFQYYEEEERQRGNFPDRFSGHQFPNYSSELNVNALLLGDSALYLCASSLSGGAFGSIGELFFGEGSRLTVL.

This clone came up once. The chain is built from TRBV27 and TRBJ2-2; 11 bases line up with TRBD2. Trimming took 4 bases from V and 3 from J; bases not matched to a gene: 1. The germline CDR1 and CDR2 sequences are MNHEY and SMNVEV (reference sequence). This CDR3 is 15 amino acids long. The CDR3 nucleotides are TGTGCCAGCAGTTCTAGCGGGAGGTACACCGGGGAGCTGTTTTTT. It codes for CASSSSGRYTGELFF.

The genes are TRBV14 and TRBJ1-1, with D unresolved. With 7 bases removed from V and 6 bases from J, the gap between germline ends came to 15 bases. The CDR3 is made up of 13 amino acids. Germline-derived CDR1 and CDR2 are SGHDN and FVKESK. As DNA, the CDR3 is TGTGCCAGCACCACCTACCCGGGTTCTGAAGCTTTCTTT. Its translation: CASTTYPGSEAFF.

This chain joins TRBV10-3 and TRBJ1-1; 10 positions agree with TRBD1. There are 16 residues in the CDR3. In germline, CDR1 is ENHRY, CDR2 SYGVKD. V shed 6 bases and J 7 bases; nucleotides not matched to a gene: 14. CDR3 sequence reads: CAIRNPGTGETYEAFF. The CDR3 region has the DNA TGTGCCATCAGGAACCCCGGGACAGGGGAGACCTATGAAGCTTTCTTT.

The rearrangement uses TRBV12-1 and TRBJ2-7; the table assigns TRBD1, which was not confirmed against the DNA. TRBV12-1 is reported as a pseudogene. There are 18 residues in the CDR3. The CDR3 protein is CASSFGAPQGQVDYEQYF. CDR3 in DNA: TGTGCCAGCAGCTTTGGCGCACCCCAAGGACAGGTGGACTACGAGCAGTACTTC.

This rearrangement joins TRBV5-8 to TRBJ2-1; the match to TRBD2 covers 7 bases. The V and J ends lost 5 bases and 3 bases, in that order; junction bases with no gene match: 8. CDR1 is SGHTS, CDR2 YDEGEE, per germline. The CDR3 runs 15 residues. The CDR3 DNA sequence: TGTGCCAGCAGACGTTCGGGACTAAACTACAATGAGCAGTTCTTC. Its protein is CASRRSGLNYNEQFF. Using reference TRBV5-8 and TRBJ2-1 for the parts outside the CDR3, the full variable domain is EAGVTQSPTHLIKTRGQQATLRCSPISGHTSVYWYQQALGLGLQFLLWYDEGEERNRGNFPPRFSGRQFPNYSSELNVNALELEDSALYLCASRRSGLNYNEQFFGPGTRLTVL.

The chain carries TRBV11-3 and TRBJ2-3, with D possibly TRBD1 on 6 matching bases. Per germline, CDR1 SGHNT and CDR2 YENEEA. V lost 4 bases to trimming and J lost 4 bases, with 24 bases between them. This CDR3 contains 18 residues. CDR3 coding DNA: TGTGCCAGCAGCTCCCCCTGGCCCACAGGGCCAAGGTCAGATACGCAGTATTTT. Encoded protein: CASSSPWPTGPRSDTQYF.

The chain's CDR3 is CASTVRDRVFAGFEKLFF. The DNA of the CDR3 is TGTGCCAGCACCGTCCGGGACAGGGTTTTTGCCGGATTCGAAAAACTGTTTTTT. This sequence joins TRBV7-9 and TRBJ1-4, with 9 nucleotides matching TRBD1. Per germline, CDR1 SEHNR and CDR2 FQNEAQ (reference sequence). V was pared by 7 bases and J by 8 bases, with 20 bases of the junction left unmatched. This CDR3 spans 18 amino acids.

This clone is a singleton in its sample. The rearrangement uses TRBV9 and TRBJ1-2, with 9 positions matching TRBD1. The J segment lost 3 bases and the V segment lost 4 bases, leaving 10 bases of the junction unmatched. The V gene's germline CDR1 is SGDLS and CDR2 YYNGEE. CDR3 size: 16 residues. The CDR3 loop reads CASSPSGTGNHYGYTF. The CDR3 coding sequence is TGTGCCAGCAGCCCATCCGGGACAGGGAACCACTATGGCTACACCTTC.